This T cell receptor beta chain was obtained from a study of blood T cell repertoires in COVID-19. Study-level information: COVID-19 samples, acute and convalescent, were from the United States, Italy and Spain. Nucleic acid was either cDNA or gDNA, and it came from T cells, B-cell-depleted T cells, or PBMCs.

In the original processing: The authors estimated nucleated cell counts from reference gene primer amplification. Profiled with immunoSEQ multiplex PCR; TCRdb holds only in-frame clones, not every one. V, J and clone size were drawn from that table, and D and trimming were deduced from the DNA. The sample includes around 46,000 clones, around 80% of them seen just once. There are 15 residues in the CDR3. Germline loops: CDR1 SGHRS, CDR2 YFSETQ. The germline V and J ends were trimmed by 5 bases and 4 bases, with 17 bases remaining between them. The chain carries TRBV5-1 and TRBJ2-3, with D possibly being TRBD2 (6 bases). This receptor was identified in a man in his 70s with acute or convalescent COVID-19. The sequenced material came from peripheral blood. The CDR3: CASRPGLPGADTQYF. CDR3 in DNA: TGCGCCAGCAGACCGGGACTCCCCGGGGCAGATACGCAGTATTTT.